This T cell receptor (beta chain) was captured in a study of cytomegalovirus exposure and HLA in healthy donors. Amplification used 60 Vbeta primers and 13 Jbeta primers. Measured with immunoSEQ multiplex PCR; TCRdb has only the in-frame clones, and not every one. The table includes tens of thousands of clones, roughly 80% detected once. The germline V and J ends were trimmed by 5 bases and 10 bases, with 20 bases remaining between them. From germline, CDR1 is LNHDA and CDR2 SQIVND (reference sequence). CDR3 length equals 14 residues. The rearrangement links TRBV19 to TRBJ1-1; perhaps TRBD1 as D (5 bases). The sample was PBMCs. The TCR comes from a woman in her 30s in good health and CMV-seronegative. The CDR3 sequence is CASSEAPRPGGAFF. The CDR3 region has the DNA TGTGCCAGTAGTGAGGCACCCAGGCCCGGGGGAGCTTTCTTT. The variable domain in full, completed from reference TRBV19 and TRBJ1-1, reads DGGITQSPKYLFRKEGQNVTLSCEQNLNHDAMYWYRQDPGQGLRLIYYSQIVNDFQKGDIAEGYSVSREKKESFPLTVTSAQKNPTAFYLCASSEAPRPGGAFFGQGTRLTVV.